The 8 T cell receptor beta chains listed next were all sequenced from one sample in a study of T cell responses to AZD1222 COVID-19 vaccine. Sequenced by immunoSEQ multiplex PCR; TCRdb stores in-frame clones only, minus some. The repertoire consists of about 160,000 clones, with about 92% occurring once and the leading ten covering about 3.6%. The material sequenced was peripheral blood, taken 28 days after the second AZD1222 dose. These receptors were obtained from an adult who received the AZD1222 COVID-19 vaccine.

V is TRBV5-1 and J is TRBJ1-3; D unresolved. The CDR3 extends over 14 amino acids. The germline V gene encodes CDR1 SGHRS and CDR2 YFSETQ. V lost 1 base and J 0 bases, leaving 5 bases between the germline ends. CDR3 residues: CASSLFVSGNTIYF. CDR3 nucleotide sequence: TGCGCCAGCAGCTTGTTCGTCTCTGGAAACACCATATATTTT.

The count of this clone is one. V and J are TRBV3-1 (or the pseudogene TRBV3-2) and TRBJ1-2; D possibly corresponds to TRBD1 (5 bases). The V and J ends lost 1 base and 6 bases respectively, with 15 bases between them. Germline V gene lookup returns CDR1 LGHDT and CDR2 YNNKEL (reference sequence). The CDR3 totals 15 residues. The CDR3 bases are TGTGCCAGCAGCCAAGGGATAACAGGCGGCGATGGCTACACCTTC. Its protein is CASSQGITGGDGYTF.

This clone was detected only a few times. For the CDR3, the DNA is TGTGCCAGCAGTTTCTCCTACGAGCAGTACTTC. Its protein product is CASSFSYEQYF. The rearrangement links TRBV27 to TRBJ2-7; D is undetermined. V lost 3 bases to trimming and J lost 0 bases, with 0 bases between them. CDR3 length: 11 residues. CDR1 is MNHEY and CDR2 is SMNVEV in the germline V gene (reference sequence).

This clone has a single count. J is TRBJ2-2 and V is TRBV2; 9 bases agree with TRBD1. After removal of 7 bases from V and 2 bases from J, the junction contained 5 bases not matched to a gene. The CDR3 extends over 15 amino acids. CDR1 and CDR2 (germline): SNHLY, FYNNEI. The DNA for the CDR3 is TGTGCCAGCAACGGACAGGGGCAAAACACCGGGGAGCTGTTTTTT. This codes for CASNGQGQNTGELFF. The variable domain in full, with the rest retrieved from reference TRBV2 and TRBJ2-2, is EPEVTQTPSHQVTQMGQEVILRCVPISNHLYFYWYRQILGQKVEFLVSFYNNEISEKSEIFDDQFSVERPDGSNFTLKIRSTKLEDSAMYFCASNGQGQNTGELFFGEGSRLTVL.

This clone was counted a single time. The CDR3 DNA reads as TGTGCCAGCAGTGATCTGGGGCCGTATGGCTACACCTTC. Its translation: CASSDLGPYGYTF. The chain carries TRBV2 and TRBJ1-2; possible D gene TRBD1, 5 bases. Germline CDR1 reads SNHLY; CDR2 reads FYNNEI. The CDR3 contains 13 residues. Trimming took off 3 bases at V and 5 bases at J, with 10 bases between the two ends.

The gene calls are TRBV4-3 and TRBJ1-1; 7 bases align to TRBD1. Germline trimming cut 0 bases from V and 10 bases from J; bases unmatched to any gene: 5. CDR1 LGHNA and CDR2 YSLEER come from the germline V gene. The CDR3 is 13 residues long. The CDR3 loop reads CASSQDHDRAAFF. Here the CDR3 DNA reads TGCGCCAGCAGCCAAGATCATGACAGGGCAGCTTTCTTT.

The CDR3 spells CASSSGLAGGTDTQYF. CDR3 DNA: TGTGCCAGCAGCTCGGGACTAGCGGGAGGAACTGATACGCAGTATTTT. V is TRBV7-3 and J is TRBJ2-3, with 15 bases that match TRBD2. This CDR3 has 16 amino acids. Looked up from germline, CDR1 is SGHTA and CDR2 is FQGTGA. V shed 4 bases, J shed 6 bases, and the junction held 5 bases outside the gene matches.

The V call is TRBV10-2, the J call TRBJ1-1; D is perhaps TRBD1 (5 bases). V was clipped by 7 bases and J by 4 bases, with 19 bases between them. The CDR3 is 15 residues long. Germline assignment: CDR1 WSHSY and CDR2 SAAADI. CDR3 coding DNA: TGCGCCAGCATGACCCTTGGATTGGGGGGCACTGAAGCTTTCTTT. Translating it yields CASMTLGLGGTEAFF.